Each of the 14 T cell receptor beta chains below was sequenced from the same sample in a study of shared clonotypes between healthy human individuals. The protocol was immunoSEQ multiplex PCR, while the TCRdb copy is restricted to in-frame clones and leaves out a portion. This repertoire shows approximately 500,000 clones, around 79% found once; its top ten account for approximately 13%. Sample: PBMCs. The origin of the receptors is a woman in her thirties or forties in good health. Some clones in this sample may be carry-over from other donors' samples.

This rearrangement joins TRBV27 to TRBJ2-1, with 7 bases fitting TRBD2. Germline CDR1 and CDR2: MNHEY and SMNVEV (reference sequence). The CDR3 contains 15 residues. With V trimmed by 5 bases and J by 4 bases, 8 bases remained unmatched. CDR3 in amino acids: CASSPTRGSYNEQFF. CDR3 bases: TGTGCCAGCAGTCCCACCCGCGGGAGTTACAATGAGCAGTTCTTC.

A remark on this clone: A far larger clone differs by one base, so this is likely a read error. This specimen includes other DNA sequences encoding the same CDR3. The rearrangement links TRBV25-1 to TRBJ1-5; D may be TRBD1 (5 bases). V was trimmed by 7 bases and J by 1 base, leaving 11 bases between them. The CDR3 covers 14 residues. The germline V gene encodes CDR1 MGHDK and CDR2 SYGVNS. CDR3 sequence (DNA): TGTGCCAGCAACCCCGGGACCAGCAATCAGCCCCAGCATTTT. Residues: CASNPGTSNQPQHF.

In its sample, this clone is medium-sized (0.01 to 0.1%). This rearrangement joins TRBV6-1 to TRBJ2-4; 10 bases agree with TRBD2. CDR1 and CDR2 (germline): MNHNS, SASEGT. The junction had 6 bases not matched to a gene; V was cut back by 4 bases and J by 6 bases. The CDR3 spans 15 residues. CDR3 residues: CASSVIAGGVNIQYF. The CDR3, as DNA: TGTGCCAGCAGTGTGATAGCGGGAGGAGTAAACATTCAGTACTTC.

On this clone itself: Distinct nucleotide sequences in the sample also encode this CDR3. The J gene is TRBJ1-2, the V gene TRBV6-5, with D possibly matching TRBD1 (5 bases). Trimming pared 6 bases from V and 3 bases from J, leaving 11 bases between. The CDR3 is 13 residues long. The germline CDR1 and CDR2 sequences are MNHEY and SVGAGI. CDR3 sequence reads: CASSRRVDYGYTF. The CDR3 DNA is TGTGCCAGCAGCCGCAGGGTTGACTATGGCTACACCTTC.

This CDR3 reads CASRMREGLNEQFF. CDR3 nucleotide sequence: TGTGCCAGTAGAATGAGGGAGGGCCTAAATGAGCAGTTCTTC. The rearrangement joins TRBV19 to TRBJ2-1, with TRBD2 identical over 7 bases. Unmatched junction bases numbered 9, after V lost 6 bases and J lost 7 bases. This CDR3 is built from 14 residues. Germline lookup yields CDR1 LNHDA and CDR2 SQIVND (reference sequence). The entire variable domain, with the rest obtained from reference TRBV19 and TRBJ2-1, is as follows: DGGITQSPKYLFRKEGQNVTLSCEQNLNHDAMYWYRQDPGQGLRLIYYSQIVNDFQKGDIAEGYSVSREKKESFPLTVTSAQKNPTAFYLCASRMREGLNEQFFGPGTRLTVL.

V is TRBV5-1 and J is TRBJ2-2; D is possibly TRBD1 (5 bases). Trimming cost V 2 bases and J 1 base, with 9 bases left between them. From germline, CDR1 is SGHRS and CDR2 YFSETQ. This CDR3 is built from 15 residues. CDR3 protein: CASSFGQGNTGELFF. In DNA, the CDR3 is TGCGCCAGCAGCTTTGGTCAGGGGAACACCGGGGAGCTGTTTTTT.

CDR3 bases: TGTGCCATCAGCCTCGGAACGACGGACCGCTCCTACAATGAGCAGTTCTTC. Protein product: CAISLGTTDRSYNEQFF. The chain is built from TRBV10-3 and TRBJ2-1; D call uncertain. This CDR3 is built from 17 residues. V was shortened by 6 bases and J by 0 bases, with 18 bases between the two germline ends. Germline CDR1 is ENHRY and CDR2 is SYGVKD.

The rearrangement links TRBV30 to TRBJ2-7; unclear D gene. The ends were cut back, 7 bases at V and 2 bases at J, with 9 bases in the middle. There are 11 residues in the CDR3. Germline CDR1 reads GTSNPN; CDR2 reads SVGIG (reference sequence). CDR3 nucleotides: TGTGCCTCCCGGACGGCCTACGAGCAGTACTTC. Amino acid sequence: CASRTAYEQYF.

This chain uses TRBV29-1 with TRBJ2-7, with D tentatively TRBD2 (6 bases). The germline V gene has CDR1 SQVTM and CDR2 ANQGSEA. The CDR3 extends over 13 amino acids. The CDR3 reads CSAGTSHSYEQYF. The DNA for the CDR3 is TGCAGTGCCGGGACTTCTCACTCCTACGAGCAGTACTTC.

The chain carries TRBV30 and TRBJ2-1; D ambiguous. Germline assignment: CDR1 GTSNPN and CDR2 SVGIG (reference sequence). Between the trimmed V and J ends, which lost 5 bases and 4 bases, there was a span of 6 bases. The CDR3 loop spans 11 amino acids. CDR3 region: CAWGVYNEQFF. The CDR3 bases are TGTGCCTGGGGGGTATACAATGAGCAGTTCTTC.

The V gene is TRBV19, the J gene TRBJ2-7, with a possible D match to TRBD1 (6 bases). The CDR3 is made up of 13 amino acids. Trimming took off 4 bases at V and 5 bases at J, with 12 bases between the two ends. From germline, CDR1 is LNHDA and CDR2 SQIVND (reference sequence). For the CDR3, the DNA is TGTGCCAGTAGTAAGGACAGATTCCACGAGCAGTACTTC. Translating gives CASSKDRFHEQYF.

As concerns this clone: This same CDR3 is encoded by further DNA sequences in the sample. J is TRBJ2-7 and V is TRBV28; the D gene is possibly TRBD1 (6 bases). There are 14 residues in the CDR3. Germline values: CDR1 MDHEN, CDR2 SYDVKM. The V end lost 4 bases, the J end lost 2 bases, and 12 bases lay between the germline ends. CDR3 DNA: TGTGCCAGCAGTTCCCCGGACAGAGCCTACGAGCAGTACTTC. This codes for CASSSPDRAYEQYF.

CDR3 loop: CASSAASGSSYNEQFF. CDR3 DNA sequence: TGTGCCAGTAGTGCCGCTAGCGGGAGCTCCTACAATGAGCAGTTCTTC. The chain combines TRBV19 with TRBJ2-1; 10 nucleotides line up with TRBD2. Trimming took 5 bases from V and 0 from J; bases not matched to a gene: 4. The length of the CDR3 is 16 residues. Germline V gene lookup returns CDR1 LNHDA and CDR2 SQIVND (reference sequence).

The J gene is TRBJ2-3, the V gene TRBV29-1; D perhaps matches TRBD2 (6 bases). The CDR3 sequence is 14 residues long. Germline V lookup: CDR1 SQVTM, CDR2 ANQGSEA. V was shortened by 4 bases and J by 4 bases, with 15 bases between the two germline ends. The CDR3 DNA is TGCAGCGTTGGTGCGGGATTGATGGCAGATACGCAGTATTTT. It translates to CSVGAGLMADTQYF.